The present TCR beta chain was sequenced within a study of blood T cell repertoires in COVID-19. About the study: The samples span acute and convalescent COVID-19 from the United States, Italy and Spain.

Participants were aged about 18 to 90 years, lived in around 22 US areas, and enrolled virtually. Produced via immunoSEQ multiplex PCR; TCRdb's table is partial and in-frame only. This table has around 300,000 clones, 88% appearing once. This clonotype was sampled from a woman aged 30 to 39 who had recovered from COVID-19. Sequencing used PBMCs or T cells enriched from blood (not recorded which).

CDR3 sequence (DNA): TGTGCCAGCAGTCCATTACCAATCATCACAGGGGGCTACGAGCAGTACTTC. It translates to CASSPLPIITGGYEQYF. This chain joins TRBV2 and TRBJ2-7; TRBD1 aligns across 8 bases. The CDR3 sequence is 17 residues long. The germline V gene encodes CDR1 SNHLY and CDR2 FYNNEI. The V segment lost 5 bases and the J segment 3 bases; nucleotides outside the gene matches: 15.